This TCR beta chain was profiled in a study of cytomegalovirus exposure and HLA in healthy donors. Overall study results and limits: One cluster of highly shared sequence variants probably arose as a sequencing artifact. At a 0.05 false discovery rate, a later analysis found around 17,000 TCR beta sequences to be associated with HLA alleles. CMV serostatus was the sole immune exposure information available. In a later analysis, HLA-C alleles had the fewest associated TCRs, DRB1 alleles the most.

Amplification used 60 Vbeta primers and 13 Jbeta primers. Assay: immunoSEQ multiplex PCR; the TCRdb copy retains only in-frame clones and omits some. Of 65,000 to 75,000 clones listed, approximately 67% are singletons. On this clone itself: The antigen is not known.

This CDR3 is built from 16 residues. The V end was cut by 4 bases, the J end by 0 bases, with 14 bases between. Germline V gives CDR1 ENHRY, CDR2 SYGVKD. Sequencing was done on a sample of PBMCs. The receptor was derived from a woman aged 30 to 39 in good health and CMV-seronegative. The chain carries TRBV10-3 and TRBJ2-3; D gene uncertain. CDR3 in DNA: TGTGCCATCAGTGTTCCTGGTACATCTAGCACAGATACGCAGTATTTT. As protein: CAISVPGTSSTDTQYF.